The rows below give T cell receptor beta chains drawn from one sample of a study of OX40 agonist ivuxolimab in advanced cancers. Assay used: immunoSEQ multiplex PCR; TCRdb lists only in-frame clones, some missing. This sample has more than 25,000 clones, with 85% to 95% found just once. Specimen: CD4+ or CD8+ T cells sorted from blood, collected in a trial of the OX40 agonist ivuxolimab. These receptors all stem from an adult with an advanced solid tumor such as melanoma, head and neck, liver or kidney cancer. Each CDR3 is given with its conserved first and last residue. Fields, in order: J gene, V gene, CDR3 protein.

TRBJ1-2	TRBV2	CASSDRGGNYGYTF
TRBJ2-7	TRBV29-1	CSVVPGDHEQYF
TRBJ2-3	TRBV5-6	CASSAEHDRGRPDTQYF
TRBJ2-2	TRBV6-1	CASGGTRDTGELFF
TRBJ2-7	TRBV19	CASSIASGDEQYF
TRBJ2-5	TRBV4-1	CASSQDGLAGDQETQYF
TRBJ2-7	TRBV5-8	CASSRPSPGLAHYEQYF
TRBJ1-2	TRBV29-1	CSVEIVEGDGYTF
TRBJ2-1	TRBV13	CASSSPTSGDEQFF
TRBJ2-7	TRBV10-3	CAISDRDRISYEQYF
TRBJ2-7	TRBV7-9	CASSRDFSSYEQYF
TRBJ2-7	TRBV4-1	CASSQDNRDSYEQYF
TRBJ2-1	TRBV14	CASSQDRDRGPNEQFF
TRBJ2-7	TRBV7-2	CASSPSYEQYF
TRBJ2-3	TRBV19	CASSINPSSSTDTQYF
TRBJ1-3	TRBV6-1	CAGVRDGSSGNTIYF